The subject of this entry is one T cell receptor beta chain. This CDR3 is also generated by other DNA sequences in the sample. The entry originates in a study of control samples from healthy donors and cancer patients. Sequencing used immunoSEQ multiplex PCR; TCRdb keeps in-frame clones, though not all of them. Among over 85,000 clones listed, about 90% were seen once. V was cut by 0 bases and J by 4 bases, with 5 bases left in between. The germline gives CDR1 SGHRS, CDR2 YFSETQ. The length of the CDR3 is 12 residues. This clonotype was obtained from a woman between 18 and 30 years old in good health. J is TRBJ2-7 and V is TRBV5-1; D might be TRBD2 (5 bases). The sequenced sample consisted of blood. This chain's CDR3 is CASSLGGYEQYF. The CDR3 region has the DNA TGCGCCAGCAGCTTGGGAGGGTACGAGCAGTACTTC.